This TCR beta chain was documented in a study of cytomegalovirus exposure and HLA in healthy donors. The V and J ends lost 0 bases and 2 bases respectively, with 11 bases between them. CDR1 MNHEY and CDR2 SVGAGI come from the germline V gene. The CDR3 totals 15 residues. 13 Jbeta primers and 60 Vbeta primers were used for the PCR. Only in-frame clones appear in the TCRdb table, and some are missing; sequencing was by immunoSEQ multiplex PCR. The sample carries about 110,000 clones, 70% recorded once. The sequenced sample was PBMCs. The chain recombines TRBV6-5 with TRBJ2-7; TRBD1 is a possible D gene (6 bases). The receptor was derived from a man aged 40-49 years in good health and CMV-seropositive. This CDR3 is CASSYSTGITYEQYF. CDR3 in DNA: TGTGCCAGCAGTTACTCGACAGGTATAACCTACGAGCAGTACTTC.